A selection of T cell receptor beta chains follows, all from one sample in a study of graft-versus-host responses after intestinal transplantation. Sequencing was performed with immunoSEQ multiplex PCR; in TCRdb, only in-frame clones are kept and a portion is missing. The sample has 96,000 or so clones; 92% are singletons. Their cognate antigens are unknown. The sequenced sample was unstimulated CD4+ T cells sorted from spleen or lymph node cells, obtained before intestinal transplant. These receptors originate from a human donor who received an intestinal transplant. Both conserved end residues are part of each CDR3. D genes are given only for firm matches. Some rows mark clone size as missing; the rest say once, few, many or name a class of expanded clone.

j_gene | d_gene | v_gene | abundance | len | CDR3aa | CDR3nt
TRBJ2-5 | TRBD2 | TRBV29-1 | once | 15 | CSVEGGLAGFETQYF | TGCAGCGTTGAAGGGGGACTAGCGGGGTTCGAGACCCAGTACTTC
TRBJ2-3 | TRBD2 | TRBV19 | once | 16 | CASSIDLRDYVSTQYF | TGTGCCAGTAGTATAGATCTCCGGGACTACGTATCTACGCAGTATTTT
TRBJ1-3 | NA | TRBV7-2 | NA | 14 | CASSLPGAGNTIYF | TGTGCCAGCAGCCTACCAGGCGCTGGAAACACCATATATTTT
TRBJ2-7 | TRBD1 | TRBV14 | NA | 15 | CASSQPGQGSYEQYF | TGTGCCAGCAGCCAACCGGGACAGGGTTCCTACGAGCAGTACTTC
TRBJ2-2 | NA | TRBV6-1 | NA | 14 | CASAGQPNTGELFF | TGTGCCAGCGCAGGACAGCCGAACACCGGGGAGCTGTTTTTT
TRBJ2-1 | TRBD2 | TRBV5-1 | NA | 16 | CASSPAGGAYYNEQFF | TGCGCCAGCAGCCCGGCGGGGGGGGCATACTACAATGAGCAGTTCTTC
TRBJ2-1 | TRBD2 | TRBV2 | NA | 14 | CASREGREYDEQFF | TGTGCCAGTAGGGAGGGGCGGGAGTACGACGAGCAGTTCTTC
TRBJ2-7 | NA | TRBV27 | NA | 17 | CASSSPGTTIVSYEQYF | TGTGCCAGCAGTTCCCCTGGCACCACTATAGTATCCTACGAGCAGTACTTC
TRBJ1-2 | NA | TRBV5-1 | NA | 14 | CASSFQGGNYGYTF | TGCGCCAGCAGCTTTCAGGGAGGTAACTATGGCTACACCTTC
TRBJ2-3 | NA | TRBV10-2 | once | 12 | CASGSRADTQYF | TGCGCCAGCGGGTCTCGGGCAGATACGCAGTATTTT
TRBJ1-5 | TRBD1 | TRBV19 | NA | 20 | CASSIFPDGTGDYSNQPQHF | TGTGCCAGTAGTATTTTCCCGGACGGGACAGGGGACTATAGCAATCAGCCCCAGCATTTT
TRBJ1-2 | NA | TRBV30 | NA | 12 | CACRRGGYGYTF | TGTGCCTGCAGGCGGGGGGGCTATGGTTACACCTTC
TRBJ1-6 | TRBD1 | TRBV7-2 | NA | 13 | CASNRGVGSPLHF | TGTGCCAGCAACAGGGGAGTTGGTTCACCCCTCCACTTT
TRBJ1-2 | NA | TRBV10-3 | once | 13 | CAISDTSGGGYTF | TGTGCCATCAGTGATACGAGCGGAGGGGGCTACACCTTC
TRBJ1-6 | NA | TRBV28 | NA | 14 | CASRPRGAPSPLHF | TGTGCCAGCAGACCGCGGGGGGCGCCCTCACCCCTCCACTTT
TRBJ1-3 | NA | TRBV6-6 | NA | 14 | CASSPQGTGNTIYF | TGTGCCAGCAGCCCCCAGGGTACTGGAAACACCATATATTTT
TRBJ2-5 | NA | TRBV14 | NA | 11 | CASSLAGTTHF | TGTGCCAGCAGCCTCGCCGGGACAACACACTTC
TRBJ1-2 | TRBD1 | TRBV5-4 | NA | 14 | CASSPPDRLRGYTF | TGTGCCAGCAGCCCACCGGACAGGTTACGTGGCTACACCTTC
TRBJ2-7 | NA | TRBV5-1 | once | 13 | CASSVTLGYEQYF | TGCGCCAGCAGCGTTACACTAGGCTACGAGCAGTACTTC
TRBJ1-2 | NA | TRBV4-2 | NA | 15 | CASSQDWQGRRGYTF | TGTGCCAGCAGCCAAGATTGGCAGGGCCGTAGAGGCTACACCTTC
TRBJ2-1 | NA | TRBV4-3 | NA | 16 | CASSQIRSAGSAEQFF | TGCGCCAGCAGCCAAATCAGGTCGGCAGGGTCTGCTGAGCAGTTCTTC
TRBJ1-5 | TRBD1 | TRBV4-3 | NA | 16 | CASSQGWSGGGQPQHF | TGCGCCAGCAGCCAAGGTTGGTCAGGGGGCGGACAGCCCCAGCATTTT
TRBJ2-3 | NA | TRBV9 | few | 12 | CASSREADTQYF | TGTGCCAGCAGCAGAGAGGCGGATACGCAGTATTTT
TRBJ2-1 | NA | TRBV4-3 | NA | 16 | CASSQAPGSGYNEQFF | TGCGCCAGCAGCCAAGCCCCAGGGTCAGGGTACAATGAGCAGTTCTTC